This T cell receptor (beta chain) was recovered during a study of T cells in Graves' hyperthyroidism and ophthalmopathy. About the study: Staff took peripheral blood when the initial diagnosis was made, before any treatment began.

This CDR3 region has 15 residues. Germline V lookup: CDR1 SGHRS, CDR2 YFSETQ. V dropped 2 bases and J dropped 2 bases, with 11 bases sitting between them. In regard to this clonotype: Its antigen is undetermined.

The investigators amplified TCR beta CDR3 regions from RNA transcripts. HTBI primers drove first-round RT-PCR of the TCR CDR3. One entry per CDR3 protein results from TCRdb running MiXCR on the multiplex PCR reads. The data show 300,000 to 450,000 distinct CDR3 sequences, about 14% seen once. Findings and limits, study-wide: Most thyroid clonotypes expanded above 0.001 were also detected in blood.

Lactation, pregnancy, other autoimmune disease or uncontrolled infection excluded patients. Each 10 ml fresh peripheral blood draw supplied the PBMCs. The chain has TRBV5-1 and TRBJ1-3; D uncertain. The receptor was isolated from a woman aged 25 to 39 with Graves' ophthalmopathy. The sequencing sample was made of blood. CDR3 bases: TGCGCCAGCAGCTTTGGGGTAGACACTGGAAACACCATATATTTT. This sequence encodes CASSFGVDTGNTIYF.